This TCR beta chain was documented in a study of blood T cell repertoires in COVID-19. Study-wide background: Sources were T cells, B-cell-depleted T cells, or PBMCs; the material itself was cDNA or gDNA.

Original processing methods: Reference gene primers were amplified, and this amplification served to estimate nucleated cell counts. Assay: immunoSEQ multiplex PCR; the TCRdb copy retains only in-frame clones and omits some. Clonal size and the V and J genes are those of that table, whereas D and trimming came from the DNA. The profile covers fewer than 250,000 clones, with approximately 86% appearing a single time and 5.5% taken by the ten largest. The CDR3 extends over 15 amino acids. J was trimmed by 0 bases and V by 5 bases; bases with no gene match: 5. The germline V gene encodes CDR1 LNHNV and CDR2 YYDKDF (reference sequence).

This clonotype was sampled from a human donor in a cohort sampled during active COVID-19. Sequencing input: peripheral blood. V and J are TRBV15 and TRBJ2-3, with 7 bases aligning to TRBD2. CDR3 nucleotides: TGTGCCACCAGCTTGGACGGGAGGAGCACAGATACGCAGTATTTT. As protein: CATSLDGRSTDTQYF.